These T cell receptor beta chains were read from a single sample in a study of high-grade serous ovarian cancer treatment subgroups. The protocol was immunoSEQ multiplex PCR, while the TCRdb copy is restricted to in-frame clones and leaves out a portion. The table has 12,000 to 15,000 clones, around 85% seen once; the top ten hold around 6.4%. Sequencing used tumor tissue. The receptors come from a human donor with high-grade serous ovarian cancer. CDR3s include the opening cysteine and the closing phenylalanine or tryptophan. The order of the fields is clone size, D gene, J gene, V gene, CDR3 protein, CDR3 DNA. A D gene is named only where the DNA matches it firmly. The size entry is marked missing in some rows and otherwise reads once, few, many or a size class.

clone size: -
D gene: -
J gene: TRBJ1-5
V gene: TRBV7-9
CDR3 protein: CASSSSGPGNQPQHF
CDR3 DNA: TGTGCCAGCAGCTCGAGTGGGCCGGGCAATCAGCCCCAGCATTTT

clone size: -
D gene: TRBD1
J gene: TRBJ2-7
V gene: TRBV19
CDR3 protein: CASSTSGTALYEQYF
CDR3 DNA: TGTGCCAGTAGTACCTCCGGGACAGCGCTATACGAGCAGTACTTC

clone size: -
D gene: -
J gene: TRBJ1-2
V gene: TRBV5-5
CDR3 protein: CASSLAPQGGTNYGYTF
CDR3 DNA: TGTGCCAGCAGCTTGGCCCCACAGGGCGGGACTAACTATGGCTACACCTTC

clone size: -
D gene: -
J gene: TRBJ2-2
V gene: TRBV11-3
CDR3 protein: CASSRREADTGELFF
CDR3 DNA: TGTGCCAGCAGTCGGAGGGAGGCGGACACCGGGGAGCTGTTTTTT

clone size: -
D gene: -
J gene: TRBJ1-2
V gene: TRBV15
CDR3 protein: CATSREPIGDPRNYGYTF
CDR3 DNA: TGTGCCACCAGCAGAGAACCTATTGGGGACCCGAGAAACTATGGCTACACCTTC

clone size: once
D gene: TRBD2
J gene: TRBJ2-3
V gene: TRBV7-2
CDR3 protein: CASSLLASGGATDTQYF
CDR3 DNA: TGTGCCAGCAGCTTATTGGCTAGCGGGGGGGCCACAGATACGCAGTATTTT

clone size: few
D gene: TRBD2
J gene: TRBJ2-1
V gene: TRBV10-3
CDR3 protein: CAISESGLAVYNEQFF
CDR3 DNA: TGTGCCATCAGTGAGTCAGGACTAGCGGTATACAATGAACAGTTCTTC

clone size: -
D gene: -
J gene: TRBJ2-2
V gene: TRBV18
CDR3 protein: CASAGGAATGELFF
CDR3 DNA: TGTGCCAGCGCCGGAGGGGCCGCCACCGGGGAGCTGTTTTTT

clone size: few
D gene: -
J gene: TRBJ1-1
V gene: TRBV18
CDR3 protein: CASSGLQNTEAFF
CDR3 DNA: TGTGCCAGCTCAGGTCTCCAGAACACTGAAGCTTTCTTT

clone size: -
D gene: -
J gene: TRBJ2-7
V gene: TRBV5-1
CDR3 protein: CASSLRAPRGGVYEQYF
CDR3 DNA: TGCGCCAGCAGCTTGAGGGCCCCCAGGGGGGGGGTCTACGAGCAGTACTTC

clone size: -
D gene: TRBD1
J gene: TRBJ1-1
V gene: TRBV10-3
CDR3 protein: CAISDPGQGARGTEAFF
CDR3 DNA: TGTGCCATCAGTGACCCGGGACAGGGGGCGCGGGGCACTGAAGCTTTCTTT

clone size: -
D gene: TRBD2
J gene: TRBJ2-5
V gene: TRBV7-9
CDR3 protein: CASSLSEQRLAQETQYF
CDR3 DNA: TGTGCCAGCAGCTTATCGGAACAAAGACTAGCGCAAGAGACCCAGTACTTC

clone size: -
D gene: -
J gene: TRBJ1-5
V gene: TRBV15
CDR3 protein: CATRSTGANQPQHF
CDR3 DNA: TGTGCCACCAGGAGCACAGGTGCCAATCAGCCCCAGCATTTT

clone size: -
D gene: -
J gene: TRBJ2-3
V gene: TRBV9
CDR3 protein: CASSRMGGADTQYF
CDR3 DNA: TGTGCCAGCAGCAGGATGGGGGGAGCAGATACGCAGTATTTT

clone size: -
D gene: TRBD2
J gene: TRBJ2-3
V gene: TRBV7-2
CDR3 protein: CASSLGLAPTDTQYF
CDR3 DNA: TGTGCCAGCAGCTTAGGACTAGCCCCCACAGATACGCAGTATTTT

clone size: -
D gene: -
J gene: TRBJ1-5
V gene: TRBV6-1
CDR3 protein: CASSEDRVNGNQPQHF
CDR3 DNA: TGTGCCAGCAGTGAAGACAGAGTAAACGGCAATCAGCCCCAGCATTTT